The source of this T cell receptor (beta chain) is a study of T-cell reconstitution after alpha-beta-depleted transplantation in children. Regarding the study as a whole: It was newly produced T cells that mostly accounted for T-cell counts and diversity one year after transplant.

This clonotype has only a few counts. Its antigen is not known. Unique molecular identifiers were incorporated during preparation of the TCRbeta library. TCRdb fed the PCR reads into MiXCR, producing one record per CDR3 protein. Found here are about 300,000 distinct CDR3 sequences, over 7.5% of them singletons; the top ten hold around 10%. Sequenced material: peripheral blood, taken 360 days after TCRalphabeta/CD19-depleted stem cell transplant. The sequence was collected from a female patient younger than 10 who had a stem cell transplant for Fanconi anemia, so the T cells may come from the graft donor.

Written as DNA, the CDR3 is TGCGCCAGCAGCCAAGATGGGGCAGGGGGTATCTACGAGCAGTACTTC. Protein: CASSQDGAGGIYEQYF. The chain employs TRBV4-3 and TRBJ2-7, with 7 bases that match TRBD1. V was pared by 0 bases and J by 3 bases, with 8 bases of the junction left unmatched. The length of the CDR3 is 16 residues. Germline loops: CDR1 LGHNA, CDR2 YSLEER.